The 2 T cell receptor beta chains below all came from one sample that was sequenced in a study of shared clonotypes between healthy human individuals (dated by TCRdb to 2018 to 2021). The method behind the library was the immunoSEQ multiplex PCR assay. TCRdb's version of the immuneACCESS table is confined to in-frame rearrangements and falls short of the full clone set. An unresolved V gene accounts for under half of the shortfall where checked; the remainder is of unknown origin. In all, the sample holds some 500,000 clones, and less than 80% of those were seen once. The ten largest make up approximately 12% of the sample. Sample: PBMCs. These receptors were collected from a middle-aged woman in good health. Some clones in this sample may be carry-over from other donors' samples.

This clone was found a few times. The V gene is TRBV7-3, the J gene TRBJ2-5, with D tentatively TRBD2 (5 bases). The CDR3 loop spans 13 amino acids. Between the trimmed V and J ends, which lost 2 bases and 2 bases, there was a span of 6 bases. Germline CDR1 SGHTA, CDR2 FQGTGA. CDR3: CASSLWEQETQYF. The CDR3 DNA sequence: TGTGCCAGCAGCTTATGGGAGCAAGAGACCCAGTACTTC.

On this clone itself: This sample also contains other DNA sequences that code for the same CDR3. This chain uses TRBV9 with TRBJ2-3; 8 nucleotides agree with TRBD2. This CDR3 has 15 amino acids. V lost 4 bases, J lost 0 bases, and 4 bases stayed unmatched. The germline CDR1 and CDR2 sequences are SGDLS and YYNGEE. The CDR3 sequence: CASSPASGSTDTQYF. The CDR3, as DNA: TGTGCCAGCAGCCCGGCTAGCGGGAGCACAGATACGCAGTATTTT.